One and the same sample provided the 14 T cell receptor beta chains below, sequenced in a study of blood T cell repertoires in COVID-19. Repertoires were generated with immunoSEQ multiplex PCR, while TCRdb's copy carries only in-frame clones and drops some. The data show some 60,000 clones, about 70% seen once. The sample consisted of peripheral blood. These receptors all come from a woman between 45 and 65 years old with active or convalescent COVID-19.

This chain uses TRBV27 with TRBJ2-2, with 8 positions matching TRBD1. CDR3 length equals 15 residues. Germline-derived CDR1 and CDR2 are MNHEY and SMNVEV (reference sequence). V shed 4 bases and J 5 bases; nucleotides not matched to a gene: 6. The CDR3 DNA follows: TGTGCCAGCAGTTGGACAGGGACGTTGACCGGGGAGCTGTTTTTT. Amino acids: CASSWTGTLTGELFF.

This chain connects TRBV6-5 to TRBJ2-1; D unclear. Germline loops: CDR1 MNHEY, CDR2 SVGAGI. The CDR3 length is 11 residues. V was cut by 3 bases and J by 9 bases, with 6 bases left in between. CDR3 coding DNA: TGTGCCAGCAGTTATCCGGGTGAGCAGTTCTTC. It is translated as CASSYPGEQFF.

V and J are TRBV7-9 and TRBJ2-6; D call uncertain. V was shortened by 3 bases and J by 0 bases, with 9 bases between the two germline ends. The V gene's germline CDR1 is SEHNR and CDR2 FQNEAQ (reference sequence). The CDR3 runs to 16 residues. The DNA of the CDR3 is TGTGCCAGCAGCTTGGCCATTTCCTCTGGGGCCAACGTCCTGACTTTC. Protein sequence: CASSLAISSGANVLTF. Based on the CDR3 plus reference TRBV7-9 and TRBJ2-6, the full variable domain is DTGVSQNPRHKITKRGQNVTFRCDPISEHNRLYWYRQTLGQGPEFLTYFQNEAQLEKSRLLSDRFSAERPKGSFSTLEIQRTEQGDSAMYLCASSLAISSGANVLTFGAGSRLTVL.

This clone was observed a single time. The genes are TRBV2 and TRBJ2-1, with 13 bases that match TRBD2. CDR3 length: 14 residues. CDR1 is SNHLY, CDR2 FYNNEI, per germline. The V and J ends lost 6 bases and 7 bases, in that order; junction bases with no gene match: 3. The CDR3 nucleotides are TGTGCCAGCAGGGGGACTAGCGGGATTAATGAGCAGTTCTTC. It is translated as CASRGTSGINEQFF.

The sample holds one count of this clone. The chain recombines TRBV19 with TRBJ1-4, with TRBD1 identical over 10 bases. The V and J ends lost 7 bases and 5 bases, in that order; junction bases with no gene match: 7. In germline, CDR1 is LNHDA, CDR2 SQIVND (reference sequence). The CDR3 totals 15 residues. The CDR3 protein is CASTSLGQGNEKLFF. CDR3 DNA sequence: TGTGCCAGTACATCCTTGGGACAGGGGAATGAAAAACTGTTTTTT. Using reference TRBV19 and TRBJ1-4 for the parts outside the CDR3, the full variable domain is DGGITQSPKYLFRKEGQNVTLSCEQNLNHDAMYWYRQDPGQGLRLIYYSQIVNDFQKGDIAEGYSVSREKKESFPLTVTSAQKNPTAFYLCASTSLGQGNEKLFFGSGTQLSVL.

The V and J genes are TRBV9 and TRBJ2-3; 10 nucleotides line up with TRBD2. The CDR3 sequence is 20 residues long. V shed 3 bases and J 2 bases; nucleotides not matched to a gene: 18. From germline, CDR1 is SGDLS and CDR2 YYNGEE. CDR3 nucleotide sequence: TGTGCCAGCAGCGAAGGCCTAGCGGGAGAAGAGTTGAGGACCACAGATACGCAGTATTTT. It specifies CASSEGLAGEELRTTDTQYF.

The chain combines TRBV18 with TRBJ1-3; 7 nucleotides match TRBD1. V shed 4 bases and J 0 bases; nucleotides not matched to a gene: 9. Germline-derived CDR1 and CDR2 are KGHSH and LQKENI. The CDR3 has 17 residues. CDR3 residues: CASSRGRTGTSGNTIYF. The CDR3 DNA is TGTGCCAGCTCACGAGGGAGGACAGGCACCTCTGGAAACACCATATATTTT.

V usage is TRBV5-4 and J usage is TRBJ2-7; the match to TRBD1 covers 9 bases. J lost 4 bases, V lost 2 bases, and 7 bases had no gene match. From germline, CDR1 is SGHNT and CDR2 YYREEE (reference sequence). This CDR3 is built from 15 residues. CDR3 DNA sequence: TGTGCCAGCAGCTTACCGGACAGGGGTCGGTACGAGCAGTACTTC. Protein sequence: CASSLPDRGRYEQYF. Based on the CDR3 plus reference TRBV5-4 and TRBJ2-7, the full variable domain is ETGVTQSPTHLIKTRGQQVTLRCSSQSGHNTVSWYQQALGQGPQFIFQYYREEENGRGNFPPRFSGLQFPNYSSELNVNALELDDSALYLCASSLPDRGRYEQYFGPGTRLTVT.

The chain uses TRBV19 and TRBJ2-6, with 9 bases lining up with TRBD1. J lost 1 base, V lost 6 bases, and 4 bases had no gene match. Germline CDR1 reads LNHDA; CDR2 reads SQIVND (reference sequence). The CDR3 is 16 residues long. CDR3 residues: CASRTGTGSGANVLTF. In DNA, the CDR3 is TGTGCCAGTAGGACCGGGACAGGGTCTGGGGCCAACGTCCTGACTTTC.

V usage is TRBV7-2 and J usage is TRBJ1-1; tentative D call: TRBD1 (5 bases). Deletions cut 3 bases from V and 6 bases from J, with 14 bases between. This CDR3 spans 14 amino acids. In germline, CDR1 is SGHTA, CDR2 FQGNSA. CDR3 sequence: CASSLDQGTAEAFF. The DNA of the CDR3 is TGTGCCAGCAGCTTGGATCAGGGAACGGCTGAAGCTTTCTTT.

The chain combines TRBV10-3 with TRBJ2-7, with TRBD2 matching over 10 bases. After removal of 4 bases from V and 0 bases from J, the junction contained 9 bases not matched to a gene. The CDR3 length is 17 residues. Germline V lookup: CDR1 ENHRY, CDR2 SYGVKD. CDR3 amino acids: CAISAPSGLAVSYEQYF. CDR3 bases: TGTGCCATCAGTGCCCCCTCCGGACTAGCGGTCTCCTACGAGCAGTACTTC.

This clone was seen a handful of times. This chain joins TRBV19 and TRBJ2-7; TRBD2 aligns across 13 bases. CDR1 and CDR2 from the germline V gene are LNHDA and SQIVND (reference sequence). J lost 5 bases, V lost 5 bases, and 12 bases had no gene match. The CDR3 runs to 17 residues. CDR3 in amino acids: CASSPGTSGANTHEQYF. The CDR3, as DNA: TGTGCCAGTAGTCCGGGGACTAGCGGGGCCAACACCCACGAGCAGTACTTC.

The rearrangement joins TRBV28 to TRBJ1-2; TRBD1 agrees at 8 bases. V shed 4 bases, J shed 7 bases, and the junction held 14 bases outside the gene matches. Germline V CDR1 and CDR2: MDHEN, SYDVKM. The CDR3 spans 16 residues. The CDR3 region has the DNA TGTGCCAGCAGTTCCTCTAACTTACAGGGGGGCCTTGGCTACACCTTC. Amino acids: CASSSSNLQGGLGYTF.

The V call is TRBV29-1, the J call TRBJ2-7; tentatively, D is TRBD2 (5 bases). Per the germline V gene, CDR1 is SQVTM and CDR2 is ANQGSEA. The V and J ends lost 4 bases and 6 bases respectively, with 10 bases between them. The CDR3 is 11 residues long. The CDR3 is CSVGTGFEQYF. DNA for the CDR3: TGCAGCGTTGGTACGGGGTTCGAGCAGTACTTC.